These 8 T cell receptor beta chains share one sample of origin, sequenced in a study of blood T cells in healthy people across ages. A second PCR of 7 to 11 cycles used a sample-barcoded 5' primer and a J-beta primer mix. Each CDR3 protein is one row after TCRdb ran MiXCR on the 5' RACE reads. Counted here are roughly 1,700,000 distinct CDR3 sequences, 28% occurring once; the ten biggest clones make up about 7.7%. The source material was blood. The receptors were gathered from a woman in her 30s in good health.

V usage is TRBV6-4 and J usage is TRBJ2-3, with 8 bases fitting TRBD1. The CDR3 runs 17 residues. V shed 2 bases and J 3 bases; nucleotides not matched to a gene: 10. Germline values: CDR1 MRHNA, CDR2 SNTAGT. In DNA form, the CDR3 reads TGTGCCAGCAGTGACCGGGGAAGGACAGGGAGGACAGATACGCAGTATTTT. It specifies CASSDRGRTGRTDTQYF.

Many counts were recorded for this clonotype. The V call is TRBV5-6, the J call TRBJ2-3; D ambiguous. V gave up 3 bases and J gave up 4 bases, with 15 bases separating them. Germline CDR1 is SGHDT and CDR2 is YYEEEE. This CDR3 is 15 amino acids long. The CDR3 reads CASSSGPVLADTQYF. The CDR3 nucleotides are TGTGCCAGCAGCTCCGGACCCGTATTGGCAGATACGCAGTATTTT.

This clonotype was seen a handful of times. The chain combines TRBV20-1 with TRBJ2-1; D possibly matches TRBD1 or TRBD2 (5 bases each). The CDR3 extends over 14 amino acids. The V gene lost 5 bases and the J gene lost 6 bases, with 17 bases spanning the gap. CDR1 and CDR2 (germline): DFQATT, SNEGSKA (reference sequence). The CDR3 reads CSADPGRSGNEQFF. For the CDR3, the DNA is TGCAGTGCTGACCCGGGACGTAGTGGCAATGAGCAGTTCTTC.

V usage is TRBV6-2 or TRBV6-3 and J usage is TRBJ2-1; 8 positions match TRBD1. Germline loops: CDR1 MNHEY, CDR2 SVGEGT. V lost 6 bases to trimming and J lost 7 bases; unmatched junction nucleotides: 11. The CDR3 contains 15 residues. The CDR3 sequence: CASSNRQGSMNEQFF. CDR3 sequence (DNA): TGTGCCAGCAGCAATCGACAGGGGAGTATGAATGAGCAGTTCTTC.

On this clonotype itself: The junction departs from the called germline gene at one end, perhaps through a read error. The genes are TRBV19 and TRBJ1-2; D is undetermined. In germline, CDR1 is LNHDA, CDR2 SQIVND (reference sequence). The CDR3 is made up of 11 amino acids. The chain's CDR3 is CASSIRYGNTF. The CDR3 region has the DNA TGTGCCAGTAGTATCCGGTATGGCAACACCTTC.

The chain uses TRBV15 and TRBJ2-7, with D maybe TRBD1 (6 bases). The V end lost 4 bases, the J end lost 2 bases, and 12 bases lay between the germline ends. Germline CDR1 is LNHNV and CDR2 is YYDKDF (reference sequence). There are 14 residues in the CDR3. This CDR3 reads CATSKNRVAYEQYF. CDR3 sequence (DNA): TGTGCCACCAGCAAAAACAGGGTTGCCTACGAGCAGTACTTC. Variable domain in full (rest from reference TRBV15 and TRBJ2-7): DAMVIQNPRYQVTQFGKPVTLSCSQTLNHNVMYWYQQKSSQAPKLLFHYYDKDFNNEADTPDNFQSRRPNTSFCFLDIRSPGLGDTAMYLCATSKNRVAYEQYFGPGTRLTVT.

There are a few counts of this clonotype. The chain uses TRBV12-3 or TRBV12-4 and TRBJ2-7, with TRBD2 matching 8 bases. The CDR3 contains 16 residues. V trimming: 2 bases; J trimming: 1 base; junction bases outside the gene matches: 7. Here the CDR3 reads CASSLRVAGMSYEQYF. CDR3 coding DNA: TGTGCCAGCAGTTTAAGGGTAGCGGGAATGTCCTACGAGCAGTACTTC.

This clonotype came up a few times. The chain joins TRBV6-5 to TRBJ1-1; TRBD1 matches 8 bases. The CDR3 spans 12 residues. V was clipped by 6 bases and J by 7 bases; unmatched bases: 4. Germline CDR1 is MNHEY and CDR2 is SVGAGI. CDR3 coding DNA: TGTGCCAGCAGCAGGGGGCTGGGTGAAGCTTTCTTT. Translation gives CASSRGLGEAFF.